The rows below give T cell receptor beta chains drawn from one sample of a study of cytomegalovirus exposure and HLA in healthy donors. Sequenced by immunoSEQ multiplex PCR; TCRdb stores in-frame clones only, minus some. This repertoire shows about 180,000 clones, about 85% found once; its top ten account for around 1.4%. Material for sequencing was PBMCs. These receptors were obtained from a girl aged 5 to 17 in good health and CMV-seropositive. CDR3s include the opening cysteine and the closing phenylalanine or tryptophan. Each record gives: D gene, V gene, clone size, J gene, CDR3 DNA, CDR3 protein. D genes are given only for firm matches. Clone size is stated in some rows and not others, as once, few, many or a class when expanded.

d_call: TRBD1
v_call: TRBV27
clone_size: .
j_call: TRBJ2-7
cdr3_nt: TGTGCCAGCAAGCCGCCCGGGACAGGGGTACACGAGCAGTACTTC
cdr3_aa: CASKPPGTGVHEQYF

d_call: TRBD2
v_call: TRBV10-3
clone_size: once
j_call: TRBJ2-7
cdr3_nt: TGTGCCATCAGCACGAGCGGGGACTACGAGCAGTACTTC
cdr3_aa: CAISTSGDYEQYF

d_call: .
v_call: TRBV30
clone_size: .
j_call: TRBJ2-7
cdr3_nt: TGTGCCTGGAGTTTCCTTTCCGCCTACGAGCAGTACTTC
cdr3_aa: CAWSFLSAYEQYF

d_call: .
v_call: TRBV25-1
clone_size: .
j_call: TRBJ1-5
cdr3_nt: TGTGCCAGCAGTTCTCACAGGGCAGATCAGCCCCAGCATTTT
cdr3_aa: CASSSHRADQPQHF

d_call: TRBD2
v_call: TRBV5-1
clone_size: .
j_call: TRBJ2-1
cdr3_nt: TGCGCCAGCAGTCGACTAGCGGGAGGGAACAATGAGCAGTTCTTC
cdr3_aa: CASSRLAGGNNEQFF

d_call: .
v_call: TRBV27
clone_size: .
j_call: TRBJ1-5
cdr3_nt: TGTGCCAGCAGTCCCCGTAGAGGACGGGATAGCAATCAGCCCCAGCATTTT
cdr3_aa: CASSPRRGRDSNQPQHF

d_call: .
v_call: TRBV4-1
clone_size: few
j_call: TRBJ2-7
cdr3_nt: TGCGCCAGCAGCCAATGGGTCAGGGATTTCTACGAGCAGTACTTC
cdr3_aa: CASSQWVRDFYEQYF

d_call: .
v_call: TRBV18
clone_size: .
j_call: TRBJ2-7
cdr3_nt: TGTGCCAGCTCACCTTTCACTTCAACTCTCTACGAGCAGTACTTC
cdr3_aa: CASSPFTSTLYEQYF

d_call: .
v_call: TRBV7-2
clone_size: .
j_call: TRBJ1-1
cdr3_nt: TGTGCCAGCAGCCCCCATCTGAACACTGAAGCTTTCTTT
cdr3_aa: CASSPHLNTEAFF

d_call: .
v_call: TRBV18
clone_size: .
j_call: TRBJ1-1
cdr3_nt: TGTGCCAGCTCACCAGCGGGGAACACTGAAGCTTTCTTT
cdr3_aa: CASSPAGNTEAFF

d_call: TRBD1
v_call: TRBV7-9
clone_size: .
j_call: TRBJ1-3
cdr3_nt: TGTGCCAGCAGCACGACAGGGGGGTACTCTGGAAACACCATATATTTT
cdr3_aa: CASSTTGGYSGNTIYF

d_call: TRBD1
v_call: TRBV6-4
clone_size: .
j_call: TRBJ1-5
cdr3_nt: TGTGCCAGCAGTGCGACAGGGGGCAATCAGCCCCAGCATTTT
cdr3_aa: CASSATGGNQPQHF

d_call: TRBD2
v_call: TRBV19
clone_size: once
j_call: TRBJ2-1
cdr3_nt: TGTGCCAGTAGTATGGGCGGGGGGGCTGAGCAGTTCTTC
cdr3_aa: CASSMGGGAEQFF

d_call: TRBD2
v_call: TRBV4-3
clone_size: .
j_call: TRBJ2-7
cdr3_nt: TGCGCCAGCAGCCCTGGACTAGCGGGAGGATACGAGCAGTACTTC
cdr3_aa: CASSPGLAGGYEQYF

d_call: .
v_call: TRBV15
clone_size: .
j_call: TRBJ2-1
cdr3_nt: TGTGCCACCAGCAGAGATCCTTCGCGGGAGCAGTTCTTC
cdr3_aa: CATSRDPSREQFF

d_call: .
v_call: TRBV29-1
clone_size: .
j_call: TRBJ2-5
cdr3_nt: TGCAGCGTCGCCATACAGGGAGGGGGGTTAGACCAGTACTTC
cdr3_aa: CSVAIQGGGLDQYF

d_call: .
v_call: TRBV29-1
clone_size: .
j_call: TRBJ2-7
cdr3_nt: TGCAGCGTTGTAGTAACCACTGGCTACGAGCAGTACTTC
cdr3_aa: CSVVVTTGYEQYF

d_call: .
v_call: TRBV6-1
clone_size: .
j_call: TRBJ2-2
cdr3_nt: TGTGCCAGCAGTTCGACGGGGGTTAAGGCCGGGGAGCTGTTTTTT
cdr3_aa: CASSSTGVKAGELFF

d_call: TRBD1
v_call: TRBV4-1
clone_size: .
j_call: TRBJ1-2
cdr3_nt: TGCGCCAGCAGCCAGGGTATAAGACAGGGAGTTCTGGACTATGGCTACACCTTC
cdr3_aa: CASSQGIRQGVLDYGYTF

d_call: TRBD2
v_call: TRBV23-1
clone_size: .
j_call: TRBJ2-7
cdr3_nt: TGCGCCAGCAGTCTGGACTCAGCGGGAGCCTACGAGCAGTACTTC
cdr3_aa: CASSLDSAGAYEQYF

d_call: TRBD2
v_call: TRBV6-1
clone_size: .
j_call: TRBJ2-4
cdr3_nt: TGTGCCAGCGGATGGACTAGCGGCAACATTCAGTACTTC
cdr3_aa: CASGWTSGNIQYF

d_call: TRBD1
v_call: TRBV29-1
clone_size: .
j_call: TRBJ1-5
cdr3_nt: TGCAGCGTTGCCGACAGGGGCAGAGGGCAGCCCCAGCATTTT
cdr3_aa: CSVADRGRGQPQHF

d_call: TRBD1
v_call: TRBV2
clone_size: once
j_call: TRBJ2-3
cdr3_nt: TGTGCCAGCAGTGAGCTGGGACAGGGCCTCACAGATACGCAGTATTTT
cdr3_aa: CASSELGQGLTDTQYF

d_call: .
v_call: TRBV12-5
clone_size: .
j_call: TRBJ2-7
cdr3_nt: TGTGCTAGTGGTCCCATCCGAGGCTACGAGCAGTACTTC
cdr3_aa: CASGPIRGYEQYF

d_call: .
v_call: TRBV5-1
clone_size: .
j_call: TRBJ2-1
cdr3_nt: TGCGCCAGCAGAGAAGACTGGCGCGATGAGCAGTTCTTC
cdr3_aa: CASREDWRDEQFF

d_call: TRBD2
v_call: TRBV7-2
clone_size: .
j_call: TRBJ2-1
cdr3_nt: TGTGCCAGCAGCCGCTCGGGGGGGGAGCAGTTCTTC
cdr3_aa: CASSRSGGEQFF

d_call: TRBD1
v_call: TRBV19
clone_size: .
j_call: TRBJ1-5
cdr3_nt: TGTGCCAGCCTTCGAAGGACAGGGGGGAATCAGCCCCAGCATTTT
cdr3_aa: CASLRRTGGNQPQHF

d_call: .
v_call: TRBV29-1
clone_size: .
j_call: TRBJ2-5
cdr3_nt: TGCAGCGTGACCCTGGGGGGTCGTCAAGAGACCCAGTACTTC
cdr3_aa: CSVTLGGRQETQYF

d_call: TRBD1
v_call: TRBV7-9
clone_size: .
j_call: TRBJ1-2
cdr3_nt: TGTGCCAGCAGCCTGGGACAGGGGTATGGCTACACCTTC
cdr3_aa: CASSLGQGYGYTF

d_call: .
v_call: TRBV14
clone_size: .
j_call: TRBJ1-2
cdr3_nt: TGTGCCAGCAGCCCCCTCGCAGGGTATGGCTACACCTTC
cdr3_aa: CASSPLAGYGYTF

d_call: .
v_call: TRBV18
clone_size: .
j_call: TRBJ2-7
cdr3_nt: TGTGCCAGCTCACCCCCAAATTCAGGGTCCTACGAGCAGTACTTC
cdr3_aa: CASSPPNSGSYEQYF